One and the same sample provided the 2 T cell receptor beta chains below, sequenced in a study of blood T cell repertoires in COVID-19. TCRdb's copy holds only in-frame clones and misses some; the assay was immunoSEQ multiplex PCR. Altogether 100,000 to 150,000 clones are present, around 82% being singletons, with the ten largest covering approximately 1.5%. Sequencing was done on a sample of peripheral blood. Receptors originate from a man in his fifties or sixties with acute or convalescent COVID-19.

The chain combines TRBV9 with TRBJ1-6; TRBD1 agrees at 8 bases. This CDR3 has 14 amino acids. Germline CDR1 is SGDLS and CDR2 is YYNGEE. With 4 bases clipped from V and 9 bases from J, the junction kept 6 bases outside the gene matches. The CDR3 nucleotides read TGTGCCAGCAGCATCCAGGGGGCAGGTTCACCCCTCCACTTT. Translating it yields CASSIQGAGSPLHF.

The J gene is TRBJ2-7, the V gene TRBV6-1; 12 nucleotides line up with TRBD2. CDR3 length: 15 amino acids. Germline loops: CDR1 MNHNS, CDR2 SASEGT. After removal of 3 bases from V and 5 bases from J, the junction contained 5 bases not matched to a gene. For the CDR3, the DNA is TGTGCCAGCAGTGACAGACTAGCGGGAGTTCACGAGCAGTACTTC. Translated: CASSDRLAGVHEQYF.